This T cell receptor gamma chain was identified in a study of Vγ9Vδ2 T cells in congenital toxoplasmosis (dated by TCRdb to the early 2020s). General notes on the study: To diagnose congenital toxoplasmosis, IgG, IgM and IgA serology, Western blot and an in-house interferon-gamma release assay were used. In this study, researchers looked at the gamma and delta chain CDR3 repertoires of sorted blood gammadelta T cells, comparing infants congenitally infected with T. gondii against uninfected infants. Repertoires were sequenced from infants at 2 months after birth and at 1 year of age. At 2 months, TCR sequencing included roughly 5 infected and around 10 uninfected infants, and at 1 year it included 3 infected and 4 uninfected infants. Overall results and qualifications from the work: Two months was the earliest age with enough suitable sample material for TCR repertoire analysis, so newborn repertoires were not sequenced. Repertoire differences between infected and uninfected infants were less clearly seen at 1 year of age than at 2 months. At 2 months, infected infants appeared to have fewer N additions in TRGV9 and TRDV2 CDR3s than uninfected infants, particularly in TRDV2-TRDJ1 sequences. Among roughly 2-month-old infants, germline-encoded fetal-type TRDV2 CDR3 sequences seemed to show up more often in infected than in uninfected infants, which suggests an in utero expansion footprint. Both infected and uninfected infants showed high prevalence of a public TRGV9 clonotype.

In its sample, this clone comes out as hyperexpanded (1% or more). Its antigen is currently not known. Base qualities are not provided; no much larger clone lies one nucleotide away. Including the terminal cysteine and phenylalanine, the CDR3 comprises 12 residues. Only CDR3 DNA is held: 36 bases, read in frame from base 1. From V the trimming removes 4 bases and from J it removes 7 bases, while the gene matches leave 7 bases of the junction unaccounted for. The CDR1 and CDR2 encoded by the germline V gene are EGSTGY and YDSYTSSV. The same treatment, consisting of spiramycin and/or pyrimethamine plus sulfadiazine plus folinic acid, was given to mothers of infected and uninfected infants alike. Every infant, whether infected or uninfected, was delivered at term, after more than 37 weeks of gestation. Roughly 0.9 mL of blood was used to isolate PBMCs by Lymphoprep gradient centrifugation, after which the PBMCs were cryopreserved in liquid nitrogen and shipped to Belgium. After thawing, the PBMCs were labeled with Zombie NIR viability dye and stained with antibodies against CD3, TCR gammadelta, Vgamma9 and Vdelta2. Sorting of CD3+ TCRgammadelta+ T cells was performed on a FACSAria III, with a mean purity of about 98%. The RNeasy Micro Kit was used to isolate RNA from approximately 9,500 sorted gammadelta T cells per sample. Infants were born to mothers enrolled with primary T. gondii infection during pregnancy. Peripheral blood samples from the infants were taken at an outpatient microbiology and virology center in Pavia, Italy.

cDNA was made by template-switch reverse transcription with TRGC- and TRDC-specific primers in one tube, using SuperScript II. The TRGC primer was designed so that it would bind both of the constant genes TRGC1 and TRGC2. The KAPA Real-Time Library Amplification Kit was used to amplify TRG and TRD, and AMPure XP beads were used for purification between steps. Illumina sequencing adapters were added by index PCR using the Nextera XT Index Kit. An Illumina MiSeq with the V2 300 kit was used to sequence the TRG and TRD amplicons, producing 150 bp paired-end reads. The source study handled its data this way. Before further analysis, read quality was checked using FastQC version 0.11.8. Reads were aligned against the TRG or TRD reference genes from GenBank, and CDR3 sequences were constructed using MiXCR version 3.0.3. Default MiXCR settings were used with one exception: TRDD gene segments were assembled from 3 consecutive nucleotides instead of 5. N additions, CDR3 length, J segment length and clonotype sharing between samples were computed with VDJtools version 1.2.1. Out-of-frame CDR3 sequences and those containing stop codons were excluded from analysis. The overlap of infant repertoires with previously published Vgamma9Vdelta2 repertoires from fetal, cord blood and adult blood was compared. TCRdb processed the public reads again with the CATT caller, after which rows with matching DNA were combined. TCRdb, not the original authors, processed these V and J calls. In all, the sample holds some 390 gamma-chain clones, and 10% to 12% of those were seen once. Clones ranked in the top ten supply 25% to 30% of the sample.

The clonotype originates from a child under 10 years old born to a mother with Toxoplasma gondii infection during pregnancy, either congenitally infected or uninfected (not recorded which). Material: gamma-delta T cells from blood. This sequence uses TRGV4 and TRGJ1 or TRGJ2. The CDR3 protein is CATWDRIYKKLF. The DNA is TGTGCCACCTGGGACCGAATATATAAGAAACTCTTT.